This T cell receptor (beta chain) appears in the sequencing data of a study of blood T cell repertoires in COVID-19. Looking at the study overall: The origin of the acute and convalescent COVID-19 samples was the United States, Italy and Spain. PBMCs, B-cell-depleted T cells, or T cells provided the cDNA or gDNA that made up the material.

The germline V gene encodes CDR1 SGHNT and CDR2 YENEEA. Trimming removed 5 bases at V and 14 bases at J, with 19 bases between. The CDR3 is 14 residues long. Under the authors' procedure: Reference gene primer amplification gave estimated nucleated cell counts. Sequencing was performed with immunoSEQ multiplex PCR; in TCRdb, only in-frame clones are kept and a portion is missing. Clone size and V and J calls were adopted from that table, with D and trimming inferred from the DNA. The table records nearly 15,000 clones, approximately 80% of them present only once. The sequenced sample consisted of peripheral blood. The TCR sequence derives from a human donor in a cohort sampled during active COVID-19. This chain links TRBV11-3 with TRBJ1-6; D perhaps matches TRBD1 (6 bases). In DNA form, the CDR3 reads TGTGCCAGCAGCCTAGTAGGGGCAGAGGGGGCCCTCCACTTT. Amino acid sequence: CASSLVGAEGALHF.